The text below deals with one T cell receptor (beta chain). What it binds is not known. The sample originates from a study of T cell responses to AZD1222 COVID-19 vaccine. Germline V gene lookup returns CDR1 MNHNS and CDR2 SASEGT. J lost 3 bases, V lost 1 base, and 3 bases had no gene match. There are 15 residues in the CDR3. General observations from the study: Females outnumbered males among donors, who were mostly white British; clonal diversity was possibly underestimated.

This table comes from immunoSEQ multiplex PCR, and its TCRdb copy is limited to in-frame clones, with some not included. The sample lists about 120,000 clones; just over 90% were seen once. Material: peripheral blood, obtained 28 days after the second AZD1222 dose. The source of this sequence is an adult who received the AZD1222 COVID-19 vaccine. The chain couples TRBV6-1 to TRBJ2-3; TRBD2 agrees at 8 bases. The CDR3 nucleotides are TGTGCCAGCAGTGAAGGACTAGCGAGGACAGATACGCAGTATTTT. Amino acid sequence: CASSEGLARTDTQYF.